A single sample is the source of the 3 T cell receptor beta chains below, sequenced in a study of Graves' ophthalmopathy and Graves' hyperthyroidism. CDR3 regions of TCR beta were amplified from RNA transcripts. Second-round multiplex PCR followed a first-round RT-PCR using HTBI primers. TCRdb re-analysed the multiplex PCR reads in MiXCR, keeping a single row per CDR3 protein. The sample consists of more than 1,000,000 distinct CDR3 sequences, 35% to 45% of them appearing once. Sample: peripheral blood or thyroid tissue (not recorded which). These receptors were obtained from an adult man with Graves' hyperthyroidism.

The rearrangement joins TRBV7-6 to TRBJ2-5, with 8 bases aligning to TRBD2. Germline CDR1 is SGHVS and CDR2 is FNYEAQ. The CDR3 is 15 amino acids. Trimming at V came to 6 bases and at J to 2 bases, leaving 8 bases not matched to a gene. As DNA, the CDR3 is TGTGCCAGCAGTCCCCGGGGGGGCTTACAAGAGACCCAGTACTTC. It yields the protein CASSPRGGLQETQYF.

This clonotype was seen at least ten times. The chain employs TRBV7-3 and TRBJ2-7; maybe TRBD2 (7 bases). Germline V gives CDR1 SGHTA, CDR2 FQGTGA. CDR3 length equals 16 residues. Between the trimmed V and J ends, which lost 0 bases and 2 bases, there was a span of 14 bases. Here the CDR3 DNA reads TGTGCCAGCAGCTTAACGGGGGGGCAGGGTCCCTACGAGCAGTACTTC. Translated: CASSLTGGQGPYEQYF.

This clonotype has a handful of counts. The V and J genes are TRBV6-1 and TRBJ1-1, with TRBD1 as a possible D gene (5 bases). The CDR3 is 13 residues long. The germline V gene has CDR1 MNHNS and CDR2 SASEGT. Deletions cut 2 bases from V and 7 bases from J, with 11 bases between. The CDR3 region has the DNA TGTGCCAGCAGTGAACAGGGTGGGGGTGAAGCTTTCTTT. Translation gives CASSEQGGGEAFF.